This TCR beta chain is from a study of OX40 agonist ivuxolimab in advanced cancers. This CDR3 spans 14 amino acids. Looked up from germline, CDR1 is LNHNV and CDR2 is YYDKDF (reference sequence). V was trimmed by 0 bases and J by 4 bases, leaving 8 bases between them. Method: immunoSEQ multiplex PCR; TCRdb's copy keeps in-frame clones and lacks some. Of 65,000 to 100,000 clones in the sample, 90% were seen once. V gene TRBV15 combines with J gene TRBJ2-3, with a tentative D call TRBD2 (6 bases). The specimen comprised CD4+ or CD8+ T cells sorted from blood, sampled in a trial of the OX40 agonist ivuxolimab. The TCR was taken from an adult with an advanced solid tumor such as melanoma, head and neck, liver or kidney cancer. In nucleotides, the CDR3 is TGTGCCACCAGCAGAGAGAGACTAGCAGATACGCAGTATTTT. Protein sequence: CATSRERLADTQYF.